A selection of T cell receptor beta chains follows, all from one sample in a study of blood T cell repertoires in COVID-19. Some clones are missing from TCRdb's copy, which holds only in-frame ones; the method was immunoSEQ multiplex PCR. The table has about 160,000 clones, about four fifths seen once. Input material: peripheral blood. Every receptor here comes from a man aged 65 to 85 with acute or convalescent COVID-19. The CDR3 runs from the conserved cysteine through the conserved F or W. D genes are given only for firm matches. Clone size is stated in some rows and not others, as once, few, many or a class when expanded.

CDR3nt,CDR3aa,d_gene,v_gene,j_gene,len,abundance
TGCAGTGCTAGTCGTTCGGGACAGGGCTACGAGCAGTACTTC,CSASRSGQGYEQYF,TRBD1,TRBV20-1,TRBJ2-7,14,NA
TGTGCCAGCAGCTCTCAGGGGCCGACGCAGTATTTT,CASSSQGPTQYF,NA,TRBV5-4,TRBJ2-3,12,NA
TGTGCCAGCAGCTTAGCGGAGGTCGGGACAGACGCTAATGAAAAACTGTTTTTT,CASSLAEVGTDANEKLFF,TRBD1,TRBV11-2,TRBJ1-4,18,NA
TGCAGCGTTAGGACAGGAGAGTTCACAGATACGCAGTATTTT,CSVRTGEFTDTQYF,TRBD1,TRBV29-1,TRBJ2-3,14,NA
TGTGCCAGCAGTGAATTCCAGGGTGGCGCAGATACGCAGTATTTT,CASSEFQGGADTQYF,NA,TRBV6-1,TRBJ2-3,15,NA
TGTGCCAGCAGCTTAACGGGGGCCGAGCACGAGCAGTACTTC,CASSLTGAEHEQYF,NA,TRBV7-3,TRBJ2-7,14,few
TGTGCCAGCAGCTTAACGCCAGGTCGAGCGGGCGCAGATACGCAGTATTTT,CASSLTPGRAGADTQYF,NA,TRBV7-3,TRBJ2-3,17,NA
TGTGCCAGCAGTGGACAGGGGGCATACGGCTACACCTTC,CASSGQGAYGYTF,TRBD1,TRBV11-1,TRBJ1-2,13,NA
TGTGCCAGCAGCAGCTTCGGACAGGGGGCAGGGGGCTACACCTTC,CASSSFGQGAGGYTF,TRBD1,TRBV5-6,TRBJ1-2,15,NA
TGTGCCAGTAGCCCCGGGACTAGCGGGGGGTATACGCAGTATTTT,CASSPGTSGGYTQYF,TRBD2,TRBV19,TRBJ2-3,15,NA
TGTGCCAGCAGTTTACCGGTCCCAGATACGCAGTATTTT,CASSLPVPDTQYF,NA,TRBV28,TRBJ2-3,13,NA
TGTGCCAGCAGTTTACTGGGGACAGGGGGCCACGAGCAGTACTTC,CASSLLGTGGHEQYF,TRBD1,TRBV27,TRBJ2-7,15,NA
TGTGCCAGCAGCTTGAAGTGGGGGGGCCACGAGACCCAGTACTTC,CASSLKWGGHETQYF,NA,TRBV7-2,TRBJ2-5,15,NA
TGTGCTAGTGCGGGAGGGGGCTATATGGACACTGAAGCTTTCTTT,CASAGGGYMDTEAFF,TRBD1,TRBV12-5,TRBJ1-1,15,NA
TGTGCCAGCAGCCTCCCGGGACAGAGGGGCACCTTC,CASSLPGQRGTF,TRBD1,TRBV7-9,TRBJ1-2,12,NA
TGTGCCAGCAGCCCACGGGAGGTCACTGAAGCTTTCTTT,CASSPREVTEAFF,NA,TRBV4-2,TRBJ1-1,13,NA
TGCGCCAGCGGGGCCCAAGAGACCCAGTACTTC,CASGAQETQYF,NA,TRBV5-1,TRBJ2-5,11,NA
TGTGCCAGCAGCCCAGGGTTGGGCACTGAAGCTTTCTTT,CASSPGLGTEAFF,NA,TRBV13,TRBJ1-1,13,NA
TGTGCCAGTAGTATGGGGACAGGGGGCATAACTGAAGCTTTCTTT,CASSMGTGGITEAFF,TRBD1,TRBV19,TRBJ1-1,15,NA
TGTGCCAGTAGTATATCGACTAGCGCGAACACCGGGGAGCTGTTTTTT,CASSISTSANTGELFF,TRBD2,TRBV19,TRBJ2-2,16,NA
TGTGCCAGCAGCTTGTATACAGGGGGTTCAATGATGTGCACCTTC,CASSLYTGGSMMCTF,TRBD1,TRBV5-4,TRBJ1-2,15,NA
TGTGCCACCAGCAAGCGAGGCAACCAAGAGACCCAGTACTTC,CATSKRGNQETQYF,NA,TRBV15,TRBJ2-5,14,NA
TGTGCCAGCAGCTCCGGACAGGGCAGTCAGCCCCAGCATTTT,CASSSGQGSQPQHF,TRBD1,TRBV2,TRBJ1-5,14,NA
TGTGCCAGCAGTTTAGGGAGACCCTCGAATCAGCCCCAGCATTTT,CASSLGRPSNQPQHF,NA,TRBV27,TRBJ1-5,15,NA
TGTGCCAGCAGCAAAGTCGGGGGGGAGGGTGCTGAAGCTTTCTTT,CASSKVGGEGAEAFF,NA,TRBV21-1,TRBJ1-1,15,NA
TGTGCCAGCGGAGACAGGGGGCTTGGCTACACCTTC,CASGDRGLGYTF,TRBD1,TRBV25-1,TRBJ1-2,12,few
TGTGCCAGCAGCTTAATGGCTAGCGGGGGGTGGAATGAGCAGTTCTTC,CASSLMASGGWNEQFF,TRBD2,TRBV7-3,TRBJ2-1,16,NA
TGCGCCAGCAGACTCCCTCGGGGAGGCAGGGCCAATGAGCAGTTCTTC,CASRLPRGGRANEQFF,NA,TRBV5-1,TRBJ2-1,16,NA
TGTGCCAGCAGCGCACAGGGGATGAACACTGAAGCTTTCTTT,CASSAQGMNTEAFF,TRBD1,TRBV25-1,TRBJ1-1,14,NA
TGTGCCACCAGTGATCCCAGTAGCGGGTTCTACAATGAGCAGTTCTTC,CATSDPSSGFYNEQFF,TRBD2,TRBV24-1,TRBJ2-1,16,NA
TGTGCCAGCAGCGGGGGACTAGCGGGAGCCTACGAGCAGTACTTC,CASSGGLAGAYEQYF,TRBD2,TRBV9,TRBJ2-7,15,few
TGTGCCAGTAGGAACAGGGGGTCGGATCAGCCCCAGCATTTT,CASRNRGSDQPQHF,TRBD1,TRBV19,TRBJ1-5,14,NA
TGTGCCAGCAGCCGGTCGGGGGAGCAGTACTTC,CASSRSGEQYF,NA,TRBV12-3/TRBV12-4,TRBJ2-7,11,NA
TGTGCCAGCAGCGCCGGACTAGCGGAATTCACAGATACGCAGTATTTT,CASSAGLAEFTDTQYF,TRBD2,TRBV9,TRBJ2-3,16,once
TGTGCCAGCAGGCGGGGGCTGAACTCCTACGAGCAGTACTTC,CASRRGLNSYEQYF,NA,TRBV2,TRBJ2-7,14,once
TGTGCCTGCCGGACTGATTATTCACCCCTCCACTTT,CACRTDYSPLHF,NA,TRBV30,TRBJ1-6,12,NA
TGTGCCAGCACCCGGACAGGGGGCACAGATACGCAGTATTTT,CASTRTGGTDTQYF,TRBD1,TRBV3-1/TRBV3-2,TRBJ2-3,14,NA
TGTGCCAGCAGACGGGGGACTAGCGGGACCGGGGAGCTGTTTTTT,CASRRGTSGTGELFF,TRBD2,TRBV2,TRBJ2-2,15,NA
TGTGCCAGCAGTGACCAGGGGAGGGACAATGAGCAGTTCTTC,CASSDQGRDNEQFF,NA,TRBV25-1,TRBJ2-1,14,NA
TGTGCCTGGAGACCCACAGGAGACACTGAAGCTTTCTTT,CAWRPTGDTEAFF,NA,TRBV30,TRBJ1-1,13,NA
TGCGCCAAAGGACAGGGTTGGCGCAATCAGCCCCAGCATTTT,CAKGQGWRNQPQHF,TRBD1,TRBV10-1,TRBJ1-5,14,NA
TGTGCCAGCAGCTTAGTGGGGAGGGGACAGGGTTACGAAAAACTGTTTTTT,CASSLVGRGQGYEKLFF,TRBD1,TRBV7-2,TRBJ1-4,17,NA
TGTGCCAGCAGCCGAAGCGGGGCCTCCTCTCGCGAGCAGTTCTTC,CASSRSGASSREQFF,TRBD2,TRBV28,TRBJ2-1,15,NA
TGTGCCAGCAGTCCTCGGACAGGGGGCCAAGATACGCAGTATTTT,CASSPRTGGQDTQYF,TRBD1,TRBV6-5,TRBJ2-3,15,few
TGTGCCAGCAGTTTAACTCGGGACAGGGTCTACGAGCAGTACTTC,CASSLTRDRVYEQYF,TRBD1,TRBV27,TRBJ2-7,15,few
TGTGCCACCAGTCCCGCCCGGTCGGGTCAGCCCCAGCATTTT,CATSPARSGQPQHF,NA,TRBV24-1,TRBJ1-5,14,NA
TGTGCCAGCAGCTCGGACAGGGGACACCAGCCCCAGCATTTT,CASSSDRGHQPQHF,TRBD1,TRBV7-2,TRBJ1-5,14,NA
TGTGCCAGCAGCTTAGTTAAGGGGACTGAAGCTTTCTTT,CASSLVKGTEAFF,NA,TRBV11-2,TRBJ1-1,13,NA
TGTGCTAGTGGTTCCCTACAGGGATTCGGGACTGAAGCTTTCTTT,CASGSLQGFGTEAFF,NA,TRBV12-5,TRBJ1-1,15,NA
TGTGCCACAAGTAGTTCGGGACAACACATGAACACTGAAGCTTTCTTT,CATSSSGQHMNTEAFF,NA,TRBV19,TRBJ1-1,16,few
TGTGCCAGTGGGGAGCGGGAGGGGGGGAATGAGCAGTTCTTC,CASGEREGGNEQFF,TRBD2,TRBV6-5,TRBJ2-1,14,NA
TGTGCCAGCTCACCAACCCAGATGAACACTGAAGCTTTCTTT,CASSPTQMNTEAFF,NA,TRBV18,TRBJ1-1,14,NA
TGTGCCACCAGTGACACCGGGACAGGGGGCGAAAAACTGTTTTTT,CATSDTGTGGEKLFF,TRBD1,TRBV24-1,TRBJ1-4,15,NA
TGTGCCAGCAGTTACGATAGAGTTCGGGAAAAACTGTTTTTT,CASSYDRVREKLFF,NA,TRBV6-5,TRBJ1-4,14,once
TGTGCCAGCAGCCAAGGCAGGGGGATGGTGTTTTTT,CASSQGRGMVFF,TRBD1,TRBV3-1/TRBV3-2,TRBJ1-4,12,NA
TGTGCCAGCAGCTCCAGACTAGCGGGAGGATCCACAGATACGCAGTATTTT,CASSSRLAGGSTDTQYF,TRBD2,TRBV7-9,TRBJ2-3,17,NA
TGCGCCAGCAGCGGAACGAGTCCGAGGTATGGCTACACCTTC,CASSGTSPRYGYTF,NA,TRBV5-1,TRBJ1-2,14,NA